Following are 23 T cell receptor beta chains from one sample sequenced in a study of shared clonotypes between healthy human individuals. Assay: immunoSEQ multiplex PCR; the TCRdb copy retains only in-frame clones and omits some. The sample contains around 1 million clones, more than 75% of which appear only once. The sample consisted of memory CD4+ T cells sorted from blood. The subset denotes: CD45RA-negative fraction. Receptors originate from a man between 18 and 29 years old in good health.

V is TRBV6-5 and J is TRBJ1-1; TRBD1 is a possible D gene (5 bases). Germline lookup yields CDR1 MNHEY and CDR2 SVGAGI. The CDR3 length is 15 residues. V was cut by 7 bases and J by 1 base, with 16 bases left in between. Here the CDR3 reads CASTLVPRENTEAFF. The CDR3 DNA reads TGTGCCAGCACCCTAGTTCCCAGGGAGAACACTGAAGCTTTCTTT.

This chain joins TRBV5-6 and TRBJ2-1; D assignment may be TRBD1 or TRBD2 (5 bases each). The V end lost 4 bases, the J end lost 0 bases, and 11 bases lay between the germline ends. The CDR3 is 15 amino acids. CDR1 is SGHDT, CDR2 YYEEEE, per germline. The CDR3 bases are TGTGCCAGCAGCCGTGAGGGGCCCTCCTACAATGAGCAGTTCTTC. Its translation: CASSREGPSYNEQFF.

V and J are TRBV4-2 and TRBJ2-5; the D is unclear. The V gene's germline CDR1 is LGHNA and CDR2 YNFKEQ. V shed 1 base and J shed 5 bases, with 11 bases lying between them. The CDR3 has 14 residues. In DNA form, the CDR3 reads TGTGCCAGCAGCCAAGGGGTCGTGGGGGAGACCCAGTACTTC. Translating gives CASSQGVVGETQYF.

In this sample, this clone turned up a few times. J is TRBJ1-2 and V is TRBV2; no clear D gene. The ends were cut back, 8 bases at V and 3 bases at J, with 7 bases in the middle. The germline V gene encodes CDR1 SNHLY and CDR2 FYNNEI. The CDR3 runs to 11 residues. CDR3 sequence (DNA): TGTGCCAGCGTCATACACTATGGCTACACCTTC. It encodes CASVIHYGYTF.

V is TRBV5-8 and J is TRBJ1-4; 11 bases align to TRBD1. CDR3 size: 16 residues. Germline assignment: CDR1 SGHTS and CDR2 YDEGEE. J lost 6 bases, V lost 0 bases, and 4 bases had no gene match. The CDR3 reads CASSLGTGGRDEKLFF. The CDR3 nucleotides read TGTGCCAGCAGCTTGGGGACAGGGGGCCGAGATGAAAAACTGTTTTTT.

In this sample, this clone turned up a few times. The rearrangement joins TRBV5-1 to TRBJ1-2; 11 nucleotides align to TRBD1. J lost 1 base, V lost 7 bases, and 3 bases had no gene match. Per the germline V gene, CDR1 is SGHRS and CDR2 is YFSETQ. This CDR3 contains 14 residues. The CDR3 nucleotides read TGCGCCAGCGGACAGGGGGCGGTTAACTATGGCTACACCTTC. This gives the protein CASGQGAVNYGYTF.

This chain links TRBV5-1 with TRBJ2-7; maybe TRBD2 (6 bases). Germline assignment: CDR1 SGHRS and CDR2 YFSETQ. The CDR3 runs 12 residues. With 4 bases removed from V and 5 bases from J, the gap between germline ends came to 10 bases. The CDR3 is CASSGGGNEQYF. DNA of the CDR3: TGCGCCAGCAGCGGAGGAGGGAACGAGCAGTACTTC. Full variable domain (outside the CDR3, taken from reference TRBV5-1 and TRBJ2-7): KAGVTQTPRYLIKTRGQQVTLSCSPISGHRSVSWYQQTPGQGLQFLFEYFSETQRNKGNFPGRFSGRQFSNSRSEMNVSTLELGDSALYLCASSGGGNEQYFGPGTRLTVT.

The rearrangement joins TRBV9 to TRBJ2-2; TRBD2 matches 10 bases. The J segment lost 1 base and the V segment lost 1 base, leaving 1 base of the junction unmatched. The CDR3 spans 16 residues. Germline V CDR1 and CDR2: SGDLS, YYNGEE. The DNA for the CDR3 is TGTGCCAGCAGCGTACTAGCGGGAGTGAACACCGGGGAGCTGTTTTTT. The encoded protein is CASSVLAGVNTGELFF. Variable domain in full (rest from reference TRBV9 and TRBJ2-2): DSGVTQTPKHLITATGQRVTLRCSPRSGDLSVYWYQQSLDQGLQFLIQYYNGEERAKGNILERFSAQQFPDLHSELNLSSLELGDSALYFCASSVLAGVNTGELFFGEGSRLTVL.

V usage is TRBV5-1 and J usage is TRBJ2-3; D tentatively fits TRBD1 or TRBD2 (6 bases each). Germline-derived CDR1 and CDR2 are SGHRS and YFSETQ. CDR3 length: 15 amino acids. Deletions cut 0 bases from V and 2 bases from J, with 10 bases between. This chain's CDR3 is CASSLEGGYTDTQYF. The CDR3 DNA is TGCGCCAGCAGCTTGGAAGGGGGGTACACAGATACGCAGTATTTT.

The chain carries TRBV5-1 and TRBJ1-2, with a tentative D call TRBD1 (5 bases). The CDR3 is 16 amino acids. The germline V gene encodes CDR1 SGHRS and CDR2 YFSETQ. V was cut by 0 bases and J by 0 bases, with 12 bases left in between. CDR3 loop: CASSLAPGRPNYGYTF. The DNA for the CDR3 is TGCGCCAGCAGCTTGGCCCCGGGACGACCTAACTATGGCTACACCTTC.

V is TRBV11-3 and J is TRBJ2-7; 7 bases align to TRBD1. The germline V gene encodes CDR1 SGHNT and CDR2 YENEEA. CDR3 length equals 14 residues. The ends lost 1 base at V and 5 bases at J; junction bases unmatched: 5. CDR3 DNA: TGTGCCAGCAGCTTAGGACAGGGTAAAGACGAGCAGTACTTC. This gives the protein CASSLGQGKDEQYF.

This rearrangement joins TRBV2 to TRBJ1-5; no reliable D call. CDR1 SNHLY and CDR2 FYNNEI come from the germline V gene. The length of the CDR3 is 12 residues. V gave up 6 bases and J gave up 7 bases, with 10 bases separating them. CDR3 sequence (DNA): TGTGCCAGCAGCCCCGCGGGGCAGCCCCAGCATTTT. This gives the protein CASSPAGQPQHF.

The J gene is TRBJ2-3, the V gene TRBV11-3, with 11 bases fitting TRBD1. Germline CDR1 is SGHNT and CDR2 is YENEEA. CDR3 length: 15 residues. Losses at the gene ends were 0 bases for V and 6 bases for J; bases not matched to a gene: 2. The CDR3 coding sequence is TGTGCCAGCAGCTTAGAGGGACAGGGGGGGGATACGCAGTATTTT. Its translation is CASSLEGQGGDTQYF.

Note on this clone: Relative to the germline gene, one junction end is altered; a read error may explain this. The gene calls are TRBV5-6 and TRBJ2-5; D is perhaps TRBD1 (5 bases). The CDR3 is 14 residues long. From germline, CDR1 is SGHDT and CDR2 YYEEEE. CDR3 in amino acids: CASSFRQLQEIQYF. The CDR3 DNA reads TGTGCCAGCAGCTTCAGACAGCTCCAAGAGATCCAGTACTTC.

V and J are TRBV20-1 and TRBJ1-2; perhaps TRBD1 as D (5 bases). In germline, CDR1 is DFQATT, CDR2 SNEGSKA (reference sequence). V was shortened by 6 bases and J by 6 bases, with 11 bases between the two germline ends. The CDR3 totals 11 residues. The CDR3 nucleotides are TGCAGTGCCCTAGGGGAGGATGGCTACACCTTC. Protein product: CSALGEDGYTF.

As to this clone: The same CDR3 arises from other DNA sequences in this sample as well. The chain is built from TRBV5-1 and TRBJ2-5; 8 positions match TRBD2. The V gene end was trimmed by 2 bases and the J gene end by 5 bases; junction bases not matched to a gene: 5. CDR1 SGHRS and CDR2 YFSETQ come from the germline V gene. This CDR3 region has 14 residues. This CDR3 is CASSLSGGRETQYF. In DNA, the CDR3 is TGCGCCAGCAGCTTAAGCGGGGGCCGGGAGACCCAGTACTTC.

The rearrangement uses TRBV11-2 and TRBJ2-7; possibly TRBD1 or TRBD2 for D (5 bases each). V was pared by 5 bases and J by 6 bases, with 14 bases between. The CDR3 is 13 residues long. Germline V gene lookup returns CDR1 SGHAT and CDR2 FQNNGV. The CDR3, as DNA: TGTGCCAGCAGCCCAATAGGGGCGGGCGAGCAGTACTTC. As protein: CASSPIGAGEQYF.

This clone was found once. The CDR3 spells CASSVLEQGRNEQFF. In DNA form, the CDR3 reads TGTGCCAGCAGTGTGTTAGAACAGGGCCGCAATGAGCAGTTCTTC. The V gene is TRBV2, the J gene TRBJ2-1; D perhaps matches TRBD1 (6 bases). With 4 bases removed from V and 6 bases from J, the gap between germline ends came to 16 bases. The CDR3 covers 15 residues. Per germline, CDR1 SNHLY and CDR2 FYNNEI.

The chain has TRBV30 and TRBJ1-5, with D possibly matching TRBD1 (6 bases). CDR3 length: 16 residues. The germline gives CDR1 GTSNPN, CDR2 SVGIG (reference sequence). Trimming took off 2 bases at V and 4 bases at J, with 18 bases between the two ends. The CDR3 protein is CAWSPTGHGNNQPQHF. The CDR3 DNA follows: TGTGCCTGGAGTCCCACGGGACACGGGAATAATCAGCCCCAGCATTTT.

V is TRBV4-3 and J is TRBJ2-1; D call uncertain. The CDR3 covers 14 residues. From germline, CDR1 is LGHNA and CDR2 YSLEER. Trimming removed 0 bases from V and 8 bases from J, with 11 bases in between. The CDR3 here is CASSQDGRADEQFF. CDR3 coding DNA: TGCGCCAGCAGCCAAGATGGAAGGGCCGATGAGCAGTTCTTC.

In regard to this clone: One junction end disagrees with the germline gene, perhaps due to a read error. The chain is built from TRBV5-1 and TRBJ1-4, with no clear D. Germline V gene sequence: CDR1 SGHRS, CDR2 YFSETQ. The CDR3 extends over 15 amino acids. CDR3 region: CASSLGSRTNEKLFF. The CDR3 bases are TGCGCCAGCAGTTTGGGATCCAGAACTAATGAAAAACTGTTTTTT.

V usage is TRBV5-4 and J usage is TRBJ2-3, with D perhaps matching TRBD1 (6 bases). The ends were cut back, 4 bases at V and 2 bases at J, with 14 bases in the middle. The CDR3 length is 15 residues. CDR1 is SGHNT and CDR2 is YYREEE in the germline V gene (reference sequence). The CDR3 DNA reads as TGTGCCAGCAGCCCCGGGACAAGGTTCACAGATACGCAGTATTTT. Its translation is CASSPGTRFTDTQYF.

The genes are TRBV5-1 and TRBJ2-7, with 7 bases matching TRBD1. The CDR3 has 19 residues. The V segment lost 4 bases and the J segment 2 bases; nucleotides outside the gene matches: 21. Germline V gene data show CDR1 as SGHRS and CDR2 as YFSETQ. The CDR3 loop is CASSKARTGETPLAYEQYF. CDR3 bases: TGCGCCAGCAGCAAAGCCAGGACAGGAGAAACACCGCTGGCCTACGAGCAGTACTTC.